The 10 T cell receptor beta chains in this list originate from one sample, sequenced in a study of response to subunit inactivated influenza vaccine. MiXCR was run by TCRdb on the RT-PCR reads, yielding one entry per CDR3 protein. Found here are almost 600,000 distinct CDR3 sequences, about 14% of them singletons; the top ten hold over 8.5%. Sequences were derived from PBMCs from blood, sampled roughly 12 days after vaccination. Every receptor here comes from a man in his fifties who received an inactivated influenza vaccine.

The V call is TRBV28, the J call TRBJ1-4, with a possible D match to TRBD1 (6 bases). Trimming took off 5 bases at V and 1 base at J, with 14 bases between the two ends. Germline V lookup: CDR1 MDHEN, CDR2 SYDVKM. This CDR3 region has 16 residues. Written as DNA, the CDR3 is TGTGCCAGCAGTCCACACCCCAGGGGAACTAATGAAAAACTGTTTTTT. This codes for CASSPHPRGTNEKLFF. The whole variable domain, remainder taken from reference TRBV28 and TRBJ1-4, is DVKVTQSSRYLVKRTGEKVFLECVQDMDHENMFWYRQDPGLGLRLIYFSYDVKMKEKGDIPEGYSVSREKKERFSLILESASTNQTSMYLCASSPHPRGTNEKLFFGSGTQLSVL.

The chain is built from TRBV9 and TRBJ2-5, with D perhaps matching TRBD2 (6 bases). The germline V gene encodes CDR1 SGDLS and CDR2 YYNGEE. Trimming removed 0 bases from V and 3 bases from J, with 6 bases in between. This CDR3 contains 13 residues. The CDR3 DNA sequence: TGTGCCAGCAGCGTAGGCGGGGAAGAGACCCAGTACTTC. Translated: CASSVGGEETQYF.

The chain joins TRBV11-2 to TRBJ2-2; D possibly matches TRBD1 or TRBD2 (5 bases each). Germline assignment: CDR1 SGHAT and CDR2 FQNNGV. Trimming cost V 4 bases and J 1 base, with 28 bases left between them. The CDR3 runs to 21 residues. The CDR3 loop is CASSYLKTLAGGPRNTGELFF. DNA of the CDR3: TGTGCCAGCAGCTACCTGAAGACCCTAGCTGGGGGACCCCGGAACACCGGGGAGCTGTTTTTT.

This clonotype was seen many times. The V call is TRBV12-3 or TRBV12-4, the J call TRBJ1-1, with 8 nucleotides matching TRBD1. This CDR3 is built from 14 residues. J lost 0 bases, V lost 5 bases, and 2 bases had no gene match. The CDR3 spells CASSRDRLNTEAFF. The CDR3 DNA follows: TGTGCCAGCAGTAGGGACAGGTTGAACACTGAAGCTTTCTTT.

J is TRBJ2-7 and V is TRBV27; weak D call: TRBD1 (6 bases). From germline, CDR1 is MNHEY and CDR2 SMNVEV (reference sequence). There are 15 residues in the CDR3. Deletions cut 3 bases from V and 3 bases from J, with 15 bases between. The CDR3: CASSFSTGSLYEQYF. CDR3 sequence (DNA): TGTGCCAGCAGTTTTTCGACAGGTAGCCTCTACGAGCAGTACTTC.

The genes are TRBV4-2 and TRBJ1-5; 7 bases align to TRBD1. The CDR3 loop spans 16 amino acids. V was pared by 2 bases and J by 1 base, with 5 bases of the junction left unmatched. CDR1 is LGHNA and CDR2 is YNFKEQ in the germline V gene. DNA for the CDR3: TGTGCCAGCAGCCAAAACAGGGGCGCGAGCAATCAGCCCCAGCATTTT. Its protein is CASSQNRGASNQPQHF.

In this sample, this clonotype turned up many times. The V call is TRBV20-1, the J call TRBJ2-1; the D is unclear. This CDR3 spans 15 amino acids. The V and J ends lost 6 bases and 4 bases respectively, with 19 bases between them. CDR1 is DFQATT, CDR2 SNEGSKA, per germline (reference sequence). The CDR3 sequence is CSARARPDRYNEQFF. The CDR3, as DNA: TGCAGTGCAAGGGCCCGACCAGATCGTTACAATGAGCAGTTCTTC.

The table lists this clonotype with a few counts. CDR3 bases: TGTGCCAGCAGTACAATATATCGGGACACTGAAGCTTTCTTT. This translates into CASSTIYRDTEAFF. The chain employs TRBV6-1 and TRBJ1-1, with D unclear. The V gene lost 5 bases and the J gene lost 3 bases, with 13 bases spanning the gap. The CDR3 has 14 residues. Germline CDR1 is MNHNS and CDR2 is SASEGT.

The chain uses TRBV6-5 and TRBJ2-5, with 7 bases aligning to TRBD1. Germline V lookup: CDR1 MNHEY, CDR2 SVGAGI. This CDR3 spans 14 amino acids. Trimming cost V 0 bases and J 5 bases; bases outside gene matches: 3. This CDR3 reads CASSYSRTGETQYF. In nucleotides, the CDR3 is TGTGCCAGCAGTTACTCACGGACAGGCGAGACCCAGTACTTC.

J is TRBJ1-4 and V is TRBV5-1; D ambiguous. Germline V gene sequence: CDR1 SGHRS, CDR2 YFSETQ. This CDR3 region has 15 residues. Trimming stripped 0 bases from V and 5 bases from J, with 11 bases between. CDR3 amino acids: CASSLAGSLNEKLFF. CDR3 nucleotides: TGCGCCAGCAGCTTGGCCGGGTCCCTCAATGAAAAACTGTTTTTT.